The rows below give T cell receptor beta chains drawn from one sample of a study of blood T cells in healthy people across ages. A single record per CDR3 protein comes from TCRdb applying MiXCR to the 5' RACE reads. The sample lists hundreds of thousands of distinct CDR3 sequences, roughly half occurring once. The sample comprised blood. The receptor source for this set is a woman aged 80 or older in good health. CDR3s include the opening cysteine and the closing phenylalanine or tryptophan. The D gene is left open where the match is weak. The size entry is marked missing in some rows and otherwise reads once, few, many or a size class.

>TRBV4-1|many|TRBJ2-7|TRBD1
CASSQPGQGTYEQYF
>TRBV7-2|many|TRBJ1-2|TRBD1
CASSFYRDRDIGYTF
>TRBV20-1|.|.|TRBD2
CSAPTSGGTNEQYF
>TRBV27|few|.|.
CASSLWGGGRYEQYF
>TRBV7-8|.|TRBJ2-5|.
CASSLAQTGSLTTQYF
>TRBV24-1|.|TRBJ2-1|.
CATSVRRGRHDEQFF
>TRBV29-1|once|TRBJ2-3|TRBD1
CSVEEGTGFFTDTQYF
>TRBV11-2|.|TRBJ2-1|TRBD2
CASSASGGSFGEQFF
>TRBV13|many|TRBJ2-1|.
CASSFYLASYNEQFF
>TRBV30|few|TRBJ1-1|TRBD1
CAWSVLGQGAEAFF
>TRBV12-3/TRBV12-4|.|.|TRBD2
CASSFSWTSLDEQYF
>TRBV7-2|few|TRBJ1-3|.
CASSLIGNTIYF
>TRBV4-1|few|TRBJ2-7|TRBD2
CASSQEKLAGSYEQYF
>TRBV7-9|.|TRBJ2-1|TRBD2
CVSSHSWLAGNEQFF
>TRBV7-9|.|TRBJ2-7|.
CASSVFGVRGQYF
>TRBV12-3/TRBV12-4|many|TRBJ2-5|.
CASSLHGETQYF
>TRBV20-1|few|TRBJ2-7|.
CSATGRQSNFGDEQYF
>TRBV28|many|TRBJ2-5|.
CASSIQRRQQETQYF
>TRBV20-1|.|TRBJ2-3|.
CSARAGSMDTQYF
>TRBV20-1|many|TRBJ2-5|.
CSAGTRAQYF
>TRBV10-3|.|TRBJ2-7|.
CAISESQYEQYF
>TRBV28|.|TRBJ2-7|TRBD1
CASSSPGGYSYEQYF
>TRBV4-3|.|TRBJ1-4|.
CASSQGHGEKLFF
>TRBV3-1|.|TRBJ1-6|.
CASSQEAQGYNSPLHF
>TRBV6-1|.|TRBJ1-1|TRBD1
CASSRDRRTNTEAFF
>TRBV15|.|TRBJ2-5|.
CATSNLEGYQETQYF
>TRBV20-1|.|TRBJ2-7|.
CSASSGALDEQYF
>TRBV20-1|.|TRBJ2-7|TRBD2
CSGWDYRGGEQYF
>TRBV20-1|.|TRBJ2-5|.
CSATSRRGRTVETQYF
>TRBV20-1|.|TRBJ2-3|TRBD2
CSARGLAGGVDTQYF
>TRBV25-1|many|TRBJ2-7|TRBD2
CASSDPGLGGSYEQYF
>TRBV4-1|many|TRBJ1-5|.
CASSQEGPGGGSNQPQHF
>TRBV6-6|.|TRBJ2-5|TRBD2
CASSYDGTTGSNEQYF
>TRBV27|.|TRBJ2-3|TRBD2
CASSRLASGRAVHTETQYF
>TRBV12-3/TRBV12-4|.|TRBJ2-3|.
CASSRPVAETRDTQYF
>TRBV4-1|.|TRBJ2-3|.
CASSPLVADTQYF
>TRBV3-1|many|TRBJ2-7|.
CASSQAGSITREQYF
>TRBV28|few|TRBJ2-7|TRBD1
CASSSHLGQGFNEQYF
>TRBV12-3/TRBV12-4|few|TRBJ1-5|TRBD1
CASTSQGGNQPQHF
>TRBV29-1|.|TRBJ2-1|TRBD2
CSVENLSGLSYNEQFF
>TRBV7-3|many|TRBJ2-7|.
CASNPEVHEQYF
>TRBV7-8|many|TRBJ2-7|.
CASSLAAHYEQYF
>TRBV20-1|.|TRBJ2-5|.
CSARGLYQETQYF
>TRBV4-1|many|TRBJ1-4|.
CASSLVYNEKLFF
>TRBV4-1|many|TRBJ2-1|.
CASSQGVAPNEQFF